These 18 T cell receptor beta chains came from one sample sequenced in a study of shared clonotypes between healthy human individuals (dated by TCRdb to 2018 to 2021). Preparation of the library involved the immunoSEQ multiplex PCR assay. As stored in TCRdb, this immuneACCESS dataset retains in-frame rearrangements with V and J assigned. A fraction of the clones does not appear; measured against another copy, unresolved V genes explain less than half of the discrepancy, and the remainder lacks a known reason. In this sample the table shows 2.3 million or so clones, approximately 93% of which occur a single time. The ten largest account for about 0.41% of the sample. Material for sequencing was naive CD4+ T cells from PBMCs. What the cell subset or site label conveys for this sample: CD45RA+ positively selected. The receptors come from a man aged 18 to 30 in good health. Some clones in this sample may be carry-over from other donors' samples.

A note on this clone: Distinct nucleotide sequences in the sample also encode this CDR3. This chain connects TRBV11-3 to TRBJ1-1; no reliable D call. The germline V gene has CDR1 SGHNT and CDR2 YENEEA. V lost 5 bases and J 3 bases, leaving 10 bases between the germline ends. The CDR3 has 13 amino acids. DNA for the CDR3: TGTGCCAGCAGCCCGGGTGGGTACACTGAAGCTTTCTTT. Residues: CASSPGGYTEAFF.

This CDR3 reads CASSRTTQTSGYEQYF. The DNA for the CDR3 is TGTGCCAGCAGCCGCACTACCCAGACTAGCGGATACGAGCAGTACTTC. The rearrangement uses TRBV7-9 and TRBJ2-7; TRBD2 matches 9 bases. There are 16 residues in the CDR3. The germline V gene encodes CDR1 SEHNR and CDR2 FQNEAQ (reference sequence). J gave up 4 bases and V 5 bases, and 12 bases lay outside the gene matches.

This clone has just one count. This chain joins TRBV15 and TRBJ2-2; D uncertain. Germline assignment: CDR1 LNHNV and CDR2 YYDKDF (reference sequence). The CDR3 extends over 15 amino acids. V dropped 3 bases and J dropped 6 bases, with 14 bases sitting between them. As DNA, the CDR3 is TGTGCCACCAGCAGCCCCCCAGTCGCGTCCGGGGAGCTGTTTTTT. Translating it yields CATSSPPVASGELFF.

This chain joins TRBV2 and TRBJ2-5, with 8 bases that match TRBD2. The J segment lost 1 base and the V segment lost 6 bases, leaving 7 bases of the junction unmatched. Germline V gene lookup returns CDR1 SNHLY and CDR2 FYNNEI. The CDR3 length is 15 residues. The CDR3: CASSSAGALQETQYF. The CDR3 nucleotides read TGTGCCAGCAGCTCAGCGGGAGCCCTCCAAGAGACCCAGTACTTC.

The sample holds a few counts of this clone. This sequence joins TRBV27 and TRBJ2-2, with TRBD2 matching over 7 bases. CDR1 and CDR2 (germline): MNHEY, SMNVEV (reference sequence). V lost 8 bases, J lost 7 bases, and 10 bases stayed unmatched. The CDR3 runs to 14 residues. In DNA form, the CDR3 reads TGTGCCAGCCTTGCGGGAGCCCCGGTCGGGGAGCTGTTTTTT. Its translation is CASLAGAPVGELFF.

The chain links TRBV30 to TRBJ2-3; TRBD2 agrees at 11 bases. Germline V gene sequence: CDR1 GTSNPN, CDR2 SVGIG (reference sequence). The CDR3 spans 15 residues. The J segment lost 2 bases and the V segment lost 4 bases, leaving 5 bases of the junction unmatched. CDR3 region: CAWNLGLADTDTQYF. In nucleotides, the CDR3 is TGTGCCTGGAACTTGGGACTAGCGGACACAGATACGCAGTATTTT.

The chain carries TRBV28 and TRBJ2-4; D is ambiguous. Trimming cost V 5 bases and J 1 base, with 12 bases left between them. Per the germline V gene, CDR1 is MDHEN and CDR2 is SYDVKM. This CDR3 contains 15 residues. CDR3 residues: CASSPGVAAKNIQYF. CDR3 bases: TGTGCCAGCAGTCCTGGTGTCGCGGCCAAAAACATTCAGTACTTC. Supplemented by reference TRBV28 and TRBJ2-4, the full variable domain reads DVKVTQSSRYLVKRTGEKVFLECVQDMDHENMFWYRQDPGLGLRLIYFSYDVKMKEKGDIPEGYSVSREKKERFSLILESASTNQTSMYLCASSPGVAAKNIQYFGAGTRLSVL.

The chain links TRBV5-1 to TRBJ2-7; D unclear. Deletions cut 1 base from V and 4 bases from J, with 12 bases between. This CDR3 region has 14 residues. Germline V gene sequence: CDR1 SGHRS, CDR2 YFSETQ. CDR3 coding DNA: TGCGCCAGCAGCTTGAATCAGCCACCTTACGAGCAGTACTTC. It is translated as CASSLNQPPYEQYF.

V usage is TRBV5-4 and J usage is TRBJ1-3, with D perhaps TRBD1 (6 bases). CDR1 is SGHNT and CDR2 is YYREEE in the germline V gene (reference sequence). The V end was cut by 2 bases, the J end by 0 bases, with 12 bases between. The CDR3 length is 16 residues. CDR3 sequence: CASSFMGATSGNTIYF. CDR3 DNA sequence: TGTGCCAGCAGCTTCATGGGGGCGACCTCTGGAAACACCATATATTTT.

The CDR3 DNA sequence: TGCGCCAGCGGGGGTTCGGGGTTAGCCTACGAGCAGTACTTC. Amino acids: CASGGSGLAYEQYF. V is TRBV10-1 and J is TRBJ2-7; D assignment may be TRBD1 or TRBD2 (5 bases each). From germline, CDR1 is WNHNN and CDR2 SYGVQD (reference sequence). Trimming shortened V by 8 bases and J by 2 bases, and 16 bases separated the two germline ends. This CDR3 has 14 amino acids.

The chain carries TRBV10-3 and TRBJ2-3, with D uncertain. This CDR3 has 15 residues. Germline CDR1 reads ENHRY; CDR2 reads SYGVKD. V lost 6 bases to trimming and J lost 0 bases, with 13 bases between them. The DNA of the CDR3 is TGTGCCATCAGGGGCCCCCCCTTGAGCACAGATACGCAGTATTTT. It specifies CAIRGPPLSTDTQYF.

The V and J genes are TRBV2 and TRBJ2-5; a possible D gene is TRBD1 (6 bases). V gave up 4 bases and J gave up 0 bases, with 9 bases separating them. CDR1 and CDR2 (germline): SNHLY, FYNNEI. This CDR3 has 14 residues. The CDR3 coding sequence is TGTGCCAGCAGTGCCGACAGGTACCAAGAGACCCAGTACTTC. Its translation is CASSADRYQETQYF. Filled out from reference TRBV2 and TRBJ2-5, the complete variable domain reads EPEVTQTPSHQVTQMGQEVILRCVPISNHLYFYWYRQILGQKVEFLVSFYNNEISEKSEIFDDQFSVERPDGSNFTLKIRSTKLEDSAMYFCASSADRYQETQYFGPGTRLLVL.

This chain links TRBV27 with TRBJ2-3; possibly TRBD1 or TRBD2 for D (6 bases each). Germline loops: CDR1 MNHEY, CDR2 SMNVEV (reference sequence). The CDR3 sequence is 16 residues long. The V end was cut by 5 bases, the J end by 0 bases, with 15 bases between. DNA of the CDR3: TGTGCCAGCAGTCCAATAAGGGGGACTAGCACAGATACGCAGTATTTT. Its translation is CASSPIRGTSTDTQYF.

This chain uses TRBV30 with TRBJ1-5; D possibly corresponds to TRBD1 (5 bases). V was shortened by 1 base and J by 7 bases, with 11 bases between the two germline ends. This CDR3 is built from 13 residues. Germline CDR1 GTSNPN, CDR2 SVGIG (reference sequence). The CDR3 protein is CAWSERGGQPQHF. DNA of the CDR3: TGTGCCTGGAGTGAGAGGGGCGGACAGCCCCAGCATTTT.

This clone was counted once. The CDR3, as DNA: TGTGCCAGCAGACTGCAGGGGATCCGCAATCAGCCCCAGCATTTT. Translation: CASRLQGIRNQPQHF. The V and J genes are TRBV28 and TRBJ1-5, with D tentatively TRBD1 (6 bases). The CDR3 has 15 amino acids. Germline V gene data show CDR1 as MDHEN and CDR2 as SYDVKM. The V end lost 6 bases, the J end lost 2 bases, and 14 bases lay between the germline ends. Full variable domain (outside the CDR3, taken from reference TRBV28 and TRBJ1-5): DVKVTQSSRYLVKRTGEKVFLECVQDMDHENMFWYRQDPGLGLRLIYFSYDVKMKEKGDIPEGYSVSREKKERFSLILESASTNQTSMYLCASRLQGIRNQPQHFGDGTRLSIL.

This chain joins TRBV5-1 and TRBJ2-3, with 12 bases identical to TRBD2. CDR3 length equals 16 residues. V was pared by 1 base and J by 5 bases, with 5 bases of the junction left unmatched. CDR1 is SGHRS, CDR2 YFSETQ, per germline. The CDR3 sequence: CASSLLAGGFKDTQYF. As DNA, the CDR3 is TGCGCCAGCAGCTTGCTAGCGGGAGGGTTTAAAGATACGCAGTATTTT.

The V and J genes are TRBV14 and TRBJ2-2; D tentatively fits TRBD1 or TRBD2 (5 bases each). The CDR3 sequence is 15 residues long. Trimming pared 4 bases from V and 11 bases from J, leaving 20 bases between. CDR1 and CDR2 (germline): SGHDN, FVKESK. CDR3 residues: CASSPGTSRQGELFF. In DNA form, the CDR3 reads TGTGCCAGCAGCCCCGGGACGAGCCGGCAGGGTGAGCTGTTTTTT. Drawing the rest from reference TRBV14 and TRBJ2-2, the complete variable domain is EAGVTQFPSHSVIEKGQTVTLRCDPISGHDNLYWYRRVMGKEIKFLLHFVKESKQDESGMPNNRFLAERTGGTYSTLKVQPAELEDSGVYFCASSPGTSRQGELFFGEGSRLTVL.

The rearrangement joins TRBV28 to TRBJ1-1; D is unclear. Germline loops: CDR1 MDHEN, CDR2 SYDVKM. Trimming cost V 6 bases and J 4 bases, with 12 bases left between them. The CDR3 consists of 13 residues. CDR3 sequence reads: CASRAVLGTEAFF. The CDR3 DNA reads TGTGCCAGCAGGGCAGTGCTAGGCACTGAAGCTTTCTTT. Looking up the rest from reference TRBV28 and TRBJ1-1 gives the full variable domain: DVKVTQSSRYLVKRTGEKVFLECVQDMDHENMFWYRQDPGLGLRLIYFSYDVKMKEKGDIPEGYSVSREKKERFSLILESASTNQTSMYLCASRAVLGTEAFFGQGTRLTVV.